A selection of T cell receptor beta chains follows, all from one sample in a study of T cells in Graves' hyperthyroidism and ophthalmopathy. TCRdb re-analysed the multiplex PCR reads in MiXCR, keeping a single row per CDR3 protein. The sample lists some 570,000 distinct CDR3 sequences, 14% occurring once. Source material: blood. These TCRs come from a woman between 18 and 29 years old with Graves' ophthalmopathy. Both conserved end residues are part of each CDR3. Part of the rows lack a size; the others show once, few, many or a class for expanded clones.

j_call: TRBJ1-2; v_call: TRBV10-3; clone_size: many; cdr3_aa: CAISLSGTGGSGYTF
j_call: TRBJ1-5; v_call: TRBV6-5; clone_size: many; cdr3_aa: CASSYGGYVGPYNSNQPQHF
j_call: TRBJ2-5; v_call: TRBV7-2; clone_size: many; cdr3_aa: CASSPWGGEAQETQYF
j_call: TRBJ2-4; v_call: TRBV4-1; clone_size: few; cdr3_aa: CASSEGGAAKNIQYF
j_call: TRBJ1-1; v_call: TRBV7-8; clone_size: many; cdr3_aa: CASSLRAGGTEAFF
j_call: TRBJ1-1; v_call: TRBV19; clone_size: few; cdr3_aa: CASSIRRGERAFF
j_call: TRBJ2-7; v_call: TRBV2; clone_size: few; cdr3_aa: CAGSVTLQSSYEQYF
j_call: TRBJ2-7; v_call: TRBV27; clone_size: many; cdr3_aa: CASSSIAGRDYEQYF
j_call: TRBJ2-4; v_call: TRBV13; clone_size: -; cdr3_aa: CASSPTGLAGKNIQYF
j_call: TRBJ2-7; v_call: TRBV28; clone_size: many; cdr3_aa: CASSQQGYEQYF
j_call: TRBJ2-3; v_call: TRBV20-1; clone_size: many; cdr3_aa: CSAQLGSTDTQYF
j_call: TRBJ1-1; v_call: TRBV15; clone_size: few; cdr3_aa: CATSRDPPPGLKAFF
j_call: TRBJ1-1; v_call: TRBV19; clone_size: -; cdr3_aa: CASSVNRGLEAFF
j_call: TRBJ2-1; v_call: TRBV20-1; clone_size: many; cdr3_aa: CSASLGQGNEQFF
j_call: TRBJ1-1; v_call: TRBV7-2; clone_size: -; cdr3_aa: CASNLDREAEAFF
j_call: TRBJ2-7; v_call: TRBV20-1; clone_size: many; cdr3_aa: CSAKGRGGYEQYF
j_call: TRBJ1-2; v_call: TRBV15; clone_size: many; cdr3_aa: CATSRGTVNYGYTF
j_call: TRBJ2-7; v_call: TRBV5-5; clone_size: many; cdr3_aa: CASSLGQSHSYEQYF
j_call: TRBJ2-7; v_call: TRBV12-5; clone_size: many; cdr3_aa: CASGLQGYEQYF
j_call: TRBJ2-3; v_call: TRBV7-3; clone_size: many; cdr3_aa: CASSLWASGRISTDTQYF
j_call: TRBJ2-1; v_call: TRBV20-1; clone_size: many; cdr3_aa: CSAQLDYFYSYNEQFF
j_call: TRBJ2-2; v_call: TRBV14; clone_size: -; cdr3_aa: CASSQDRVGQITGELFF
j_call: TRBJ2-7; v_call: TRBV7-9; clone_size: few; cdr3_aa: CASSSRLAGGPGSYEQYF
j_call: TRBJ2-1; v_call: TRBV28; clone_size: many; cdr3_aa: CASSLWDRVRVQFF
j_call: TRBJ1-4; v_call: TRBV7-2; clone_size: -; cdr3_aa: CASRVDAEKLFF
j_call: TRBJ2-1; v_call: TRBV4-1; clone_size: -; cdr3_aa: CASSQGIRLAGGYNEQFF